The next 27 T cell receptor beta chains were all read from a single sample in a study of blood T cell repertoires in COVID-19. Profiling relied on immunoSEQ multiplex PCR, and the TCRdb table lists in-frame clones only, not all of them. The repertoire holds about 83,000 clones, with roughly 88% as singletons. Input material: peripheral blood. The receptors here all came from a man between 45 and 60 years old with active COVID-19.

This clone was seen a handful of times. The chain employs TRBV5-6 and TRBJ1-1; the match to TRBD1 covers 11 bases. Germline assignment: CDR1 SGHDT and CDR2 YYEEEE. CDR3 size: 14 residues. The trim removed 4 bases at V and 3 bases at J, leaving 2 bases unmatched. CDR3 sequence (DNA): TGTGCCAGCAGCCGGGACAGGGGGTACACTGAAGCTTTCTTT. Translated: CASSRDRGYTEAFF.

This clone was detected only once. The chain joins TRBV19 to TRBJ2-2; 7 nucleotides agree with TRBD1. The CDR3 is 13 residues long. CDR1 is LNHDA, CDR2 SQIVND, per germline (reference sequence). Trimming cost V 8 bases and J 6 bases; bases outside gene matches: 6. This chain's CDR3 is CASSRQGSGELFF. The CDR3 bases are TGTGCCAGTTCCCGACAGGGCTCCGGGGAGCTGTTTTTT.

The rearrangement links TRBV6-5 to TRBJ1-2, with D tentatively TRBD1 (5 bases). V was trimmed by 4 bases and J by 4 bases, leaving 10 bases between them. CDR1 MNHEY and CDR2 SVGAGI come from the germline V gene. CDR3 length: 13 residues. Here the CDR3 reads CASSLIGAYGYTF. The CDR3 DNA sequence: TGTGCCAGCAGTTTGATTGGGGCCTATGGCTACACCTTC.

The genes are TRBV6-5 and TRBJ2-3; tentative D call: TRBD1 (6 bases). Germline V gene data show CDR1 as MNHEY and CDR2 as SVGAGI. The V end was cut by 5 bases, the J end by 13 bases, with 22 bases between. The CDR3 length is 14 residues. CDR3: CASSPEHGQHIEYF. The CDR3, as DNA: TGTGCCAGCAGTCCAGAACACGGACAGCATATAGAGTATTTT.

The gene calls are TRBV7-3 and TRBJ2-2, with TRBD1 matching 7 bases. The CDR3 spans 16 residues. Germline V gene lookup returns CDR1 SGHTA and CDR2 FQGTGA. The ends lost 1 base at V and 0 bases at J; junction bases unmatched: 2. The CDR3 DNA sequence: TGTGCCAGCAGCTTAAGGGGACAGCCGAACACCGGGGAGCTGTTTTTT. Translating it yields CASSLRGQPNTGELFF.

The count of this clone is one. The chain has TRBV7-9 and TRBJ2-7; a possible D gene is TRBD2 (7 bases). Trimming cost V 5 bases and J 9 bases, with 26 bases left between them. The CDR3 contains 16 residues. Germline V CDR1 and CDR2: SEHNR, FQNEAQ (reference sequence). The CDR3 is CASSPPRGGAPDGQYF. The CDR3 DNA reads TGTGCCAGCAGCCCCCCTAGGGGGGGCGCCCCCGACGGGCAGTACTTC.

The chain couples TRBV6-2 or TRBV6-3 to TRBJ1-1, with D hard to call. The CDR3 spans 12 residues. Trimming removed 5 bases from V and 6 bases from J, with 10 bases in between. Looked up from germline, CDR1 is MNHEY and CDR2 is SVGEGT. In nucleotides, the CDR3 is TGTGCCAGCAGTCCGACACTGTCTGAAGCTTTCTTT. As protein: CASSPTLSEAFF.

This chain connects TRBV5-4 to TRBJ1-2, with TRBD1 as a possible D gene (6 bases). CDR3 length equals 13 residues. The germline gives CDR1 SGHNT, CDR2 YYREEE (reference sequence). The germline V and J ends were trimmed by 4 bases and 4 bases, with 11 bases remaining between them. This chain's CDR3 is CASSQDSVYGYTF. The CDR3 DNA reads TGTGCCAGCAGCCAGGACAGTGTCTATGGCTACACCTTC.

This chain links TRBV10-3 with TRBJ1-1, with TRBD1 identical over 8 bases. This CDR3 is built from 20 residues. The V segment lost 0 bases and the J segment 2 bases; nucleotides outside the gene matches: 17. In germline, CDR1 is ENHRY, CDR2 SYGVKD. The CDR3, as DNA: TGTGCCATCAGTGAGTCTGGGGGACAGGCGGTTTGGGATCCTAACACTGAAGCTTTCTTT. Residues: CAISESGGQAVWDPNTEAFF.

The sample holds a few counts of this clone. This CDR3 is CASTPGLTSGRAQIEQFF. The CDR3 DNA sequence: TGCGCCAGCACCCCAGGACTTACTAGCGGGAGGGCCCAAATTGAGCAGTTCTTC. The chain has TRBV5-1 and TRBJ2-1; 13 bases fit TRBD2. Trimming cost V 6 bases and J 9 bases; bases outside gene matches: 18. The CDR3 length is 18 residues. The germline CDR1 and CDR2 sequences are SGHRS and YFSETQ.

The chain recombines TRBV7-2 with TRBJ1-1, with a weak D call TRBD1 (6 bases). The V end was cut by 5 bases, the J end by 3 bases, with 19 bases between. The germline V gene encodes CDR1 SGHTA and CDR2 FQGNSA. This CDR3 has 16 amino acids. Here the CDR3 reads CASSRVGSRGDTEAFF. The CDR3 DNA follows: TGTGCCAGCAGCCGCGTGGGATCCAGGGGAGACACTGAAGCTTTCTTT.

The CDR3 here is CASSLGRGSYGYTF. The CDR3 nucleotides read TGTGCCAGCAGCTTAGGACGGGGAAGCTATGGCTACACCTTC. J is TRBJ1-2 and V is TRBV7-2; D not resolved. The V gene's germline CDR1 is SGHTA and CDR2 FQGNSA. The CDR3 runs 14 residues. V lost 1 base, J lost 4 bases, and 10 bases lay in between.

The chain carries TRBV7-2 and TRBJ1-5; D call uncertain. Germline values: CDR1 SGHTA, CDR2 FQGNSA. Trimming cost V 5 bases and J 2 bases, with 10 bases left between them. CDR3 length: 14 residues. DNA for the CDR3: TGTGCCAGCAGCCTGAGGGTAGGCAATCAGCCCCAGCATTTT. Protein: CASSLRVGNQPQHF.

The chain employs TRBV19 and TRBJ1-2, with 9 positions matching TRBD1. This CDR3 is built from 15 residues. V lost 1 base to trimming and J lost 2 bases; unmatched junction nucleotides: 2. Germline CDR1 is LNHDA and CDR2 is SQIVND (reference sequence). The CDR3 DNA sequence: TGTGCCAGTAGTATAGCCGGGACAGGGAACTATGGCTACACCTTC. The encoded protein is CASSIAGTGNYGYTF.

CDR3 region: CASSPFESGTNTGELFF. CDR3 sequence (DNA): TGTGCCAGCTCACCATTTGAATCGGGAACGAACACCGGGGAGCTGTTTTTT. The chain combines TRBV18 with TRBJ2-2; maybe TRBD2 (5 bases). The CDR3 sequence is 17 residues long. The V gene's germline CDR1 is KGHSH and CDR2 LQKENI. Trimming stripped 2 bases from V and 0 bases from J, with 13 bases between.

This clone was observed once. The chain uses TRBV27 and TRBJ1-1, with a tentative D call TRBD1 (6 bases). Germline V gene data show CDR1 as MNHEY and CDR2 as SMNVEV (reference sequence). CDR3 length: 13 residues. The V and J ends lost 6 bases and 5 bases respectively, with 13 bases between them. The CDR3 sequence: CASSPRGGTEAFF. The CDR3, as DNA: TGTGCCAGCAGCCCTAGGGGGGGAACTGAAGCTTTCTTT.

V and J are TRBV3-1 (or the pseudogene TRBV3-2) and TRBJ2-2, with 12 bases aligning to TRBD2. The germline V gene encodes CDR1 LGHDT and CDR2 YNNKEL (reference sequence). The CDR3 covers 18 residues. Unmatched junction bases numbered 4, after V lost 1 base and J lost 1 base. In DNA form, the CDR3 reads TGTGCCAGCAGCCAAGGACTAGCGGGAGCCATGAACACCGGGGAGCTGTTTTTT. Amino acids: CASSQGLAGAMNTGELFF.

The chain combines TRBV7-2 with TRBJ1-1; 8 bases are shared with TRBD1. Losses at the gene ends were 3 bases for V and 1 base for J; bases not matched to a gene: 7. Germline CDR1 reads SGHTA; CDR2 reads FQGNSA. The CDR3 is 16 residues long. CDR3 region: CASSFYLTGGNTEAFF. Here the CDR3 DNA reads TGTGCCAGCAGCTTCTACCTCACAGGGGGGAACACTGAAGCTTTCTTT.

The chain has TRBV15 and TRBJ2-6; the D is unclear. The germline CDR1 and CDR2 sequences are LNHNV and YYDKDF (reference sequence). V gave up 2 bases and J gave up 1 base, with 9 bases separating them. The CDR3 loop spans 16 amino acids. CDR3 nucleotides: TGTGCCACCAGCAGATCCCGAACATCTGGGGCCAACGTCCTGACTTTC. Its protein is CATSRSRTSGANVLTF.

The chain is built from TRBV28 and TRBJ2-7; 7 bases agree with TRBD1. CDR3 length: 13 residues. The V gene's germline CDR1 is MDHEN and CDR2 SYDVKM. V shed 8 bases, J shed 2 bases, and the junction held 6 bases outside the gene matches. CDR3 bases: TGTGCCAGCCTCCGGGACAGACCCTACGAGCAGTACTTC. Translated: CASLRDRPYEQYF.

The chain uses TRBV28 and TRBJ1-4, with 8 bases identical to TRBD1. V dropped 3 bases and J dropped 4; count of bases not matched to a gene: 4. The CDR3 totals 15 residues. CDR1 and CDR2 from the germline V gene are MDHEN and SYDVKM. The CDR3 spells CASSFPGGHNEKLFF. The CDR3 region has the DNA TGTGCCAGCAGTTTCCCAGGGGGCCATAATGAAAAACTGTTTTTT.

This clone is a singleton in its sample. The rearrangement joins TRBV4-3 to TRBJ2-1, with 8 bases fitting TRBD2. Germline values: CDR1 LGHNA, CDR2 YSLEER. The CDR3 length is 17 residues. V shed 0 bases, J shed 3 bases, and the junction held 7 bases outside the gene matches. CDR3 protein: CASSQEITSGNYNEQFF. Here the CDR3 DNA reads TGCGCCAGCAGCCAAGAGATCACTAGCGGTAACTACAATGAGCAGTTCTTC.

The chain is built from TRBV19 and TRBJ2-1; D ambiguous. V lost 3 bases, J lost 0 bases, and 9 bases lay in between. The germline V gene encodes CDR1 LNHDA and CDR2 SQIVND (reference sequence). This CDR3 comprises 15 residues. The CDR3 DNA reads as TGTGCCAGTAGTATTAGTTTAAGCTCCTACAATGAGCAGTTCTTC. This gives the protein CASSISLSSYNEQFF.

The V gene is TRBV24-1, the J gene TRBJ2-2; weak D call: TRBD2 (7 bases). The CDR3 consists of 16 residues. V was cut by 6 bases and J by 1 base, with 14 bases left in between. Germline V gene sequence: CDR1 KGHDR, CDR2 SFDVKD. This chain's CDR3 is CATSWGGSQNTGELFF. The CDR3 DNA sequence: TGTGCCACCAGTTGGGGGGGCTCCCAGAACACCGGGGAGCTGTTTTTT.

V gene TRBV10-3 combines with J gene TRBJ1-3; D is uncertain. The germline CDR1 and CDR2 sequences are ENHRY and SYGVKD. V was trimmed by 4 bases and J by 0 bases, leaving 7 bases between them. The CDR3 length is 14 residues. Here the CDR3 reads CAISVESSGNTIYF. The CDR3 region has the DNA TGTGCCATCAGTGTGGAGTCCTCTGGAAACACCATATATTTT.

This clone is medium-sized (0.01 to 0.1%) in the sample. CDR3 protein: CASSDLAGGSNTQYF. The CDR3 DNA is TGTGCCAGCAGTGACCTAGCGGGGGGGAGCAATACGCAGTATTTT. This chain links TRBV6-1 with TRBJ2-3; 12 bases are a match to TRBD2. The CDR3 is made up of 15 amino acids. V gave up 3 bases and J gave up 7 bases; unmatched junction bases: 5. Germline-derived CDR1 and CDR2 are MNHNS and SASEGT.

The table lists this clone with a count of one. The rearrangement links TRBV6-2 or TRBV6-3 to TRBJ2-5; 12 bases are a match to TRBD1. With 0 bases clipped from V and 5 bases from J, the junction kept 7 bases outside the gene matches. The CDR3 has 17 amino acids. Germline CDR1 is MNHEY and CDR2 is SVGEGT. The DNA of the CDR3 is TGTGCCAGCAGTTACTCTCACCGGGACAGGGGGCGGGAGACCCAGTACTTC. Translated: CASSYSHRDRGRETQYF.